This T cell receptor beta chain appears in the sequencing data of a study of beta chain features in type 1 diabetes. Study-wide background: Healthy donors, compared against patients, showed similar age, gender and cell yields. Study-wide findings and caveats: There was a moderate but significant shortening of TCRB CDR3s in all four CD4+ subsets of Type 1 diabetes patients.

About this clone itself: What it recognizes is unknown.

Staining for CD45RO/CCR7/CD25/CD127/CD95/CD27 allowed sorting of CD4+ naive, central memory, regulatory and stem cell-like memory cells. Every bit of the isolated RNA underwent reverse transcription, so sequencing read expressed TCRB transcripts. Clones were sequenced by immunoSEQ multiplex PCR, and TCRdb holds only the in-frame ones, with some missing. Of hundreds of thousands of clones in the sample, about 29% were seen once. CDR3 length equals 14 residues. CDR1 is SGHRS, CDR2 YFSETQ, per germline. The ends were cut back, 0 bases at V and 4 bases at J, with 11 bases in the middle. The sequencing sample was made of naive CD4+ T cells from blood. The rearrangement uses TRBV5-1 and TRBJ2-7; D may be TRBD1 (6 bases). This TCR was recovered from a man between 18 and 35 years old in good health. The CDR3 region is CASSLEQGRYEQYF. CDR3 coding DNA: TGCGCCAGCAGCTTGGAACAGGGACGTTACGAGCAGTACTTC. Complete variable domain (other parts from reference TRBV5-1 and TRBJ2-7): KAGVTQTPRYLIKTRGQQVTLSCSPISGHRSVSWYQQTPGQGLQFLFEYFSETQRNKGNFPGRFSGRQFSNSRSEMNVSTLELGDSALYLCASSLEQGRYEQYFGPGTRLTVT.